Below, 15 T cell receptor beta chains from the same sample are listed, as sequenced in a study of Ad26.COV2.S vaccination and SARS-CoV-2 variants. TCRdb keeps only in-frame clones here, not all; method: immunoSEQ multiplex PCR. There are just under 250,000 clones in the sample; 85% to 90% occur only once, and about 10% lies in the top ten. Treatment indicated: roughly 19 received Ad26.COV2.S at low or high dose, single or two shots; about 5 received placebo; per-sample allocation not given. Day 63 after the first injection of vaccine or placebo was the sampling time. Sequenced material: peripheral blood, taken in a trial of Ad26.COV2.S vaccine versus placebo. The receptors were sampled from a person aged 18-60 years who received the Ad26.COV2.S COVID-19 vaccine or a placebo.

This clone was seen a few times. This chain uses TRBV27 with TRBJ2-5, with a weak D call TRBD2 (6 bases). Trimming stripped 6 bases from V and 3 bases from J, with 17 bases between. CDR3 length: 15 residues. Germline CDR1 reads MNHEY; CDR2 reads SMNVEV (reference sequence). CDR3 loop: CASRNYRDSKETQYF. In nucleotides, the CDR3 is TGTGCCAGCAGAAACTACCGGGACTCTAAAGAGACCCAGTACTTC.

The chain links TRBV10-3 to TRBJ1-1, with D perhaps TRBD1 (6 bases). CDR1 and CDR2 (germline): ENHRY, SYGVKD. V dropped 6 bases and J dropped 7 bases, with 21 bases sitting between them. This CDR3 has 15 amino acids. The CDR3 DNA sequence: TGTGCCATCAGCCCAACAAGAGAACAGGGATTTGAAGCTTTCTTT. It encodes CAISPTREQGFEAFF.

This clone was seen a handful of times. The V gene is TRBV6-2 or TRBV6-3, the J gene TRBJ1-1, with D unclear. Germline assignment: CDR1 MNHEY and CDR2 SVGEGT. Trimming removed 2 bases at V and 5 bases at J, with 9 bases between. The CDR3 is made up of 13 amino acids. Here the CDR3 reads CASSYTGSTEAFF. CDR3 in DNA: TGTGCCAGCAGTTACACGGGTAGTACTGAAGCTTTCTTT.

The genes are TRBV3-1 (or the pseudogene TRBV3-2) and TRBJ1-6; D is perhaps TRBD1 (5 bases). Germline-derived CDR1 and CDR2 are LGHDT and YNNKEL (reference sequence). V dropped 1 base and J dropped 8 bases, with 9 bases sitting between them. The CDR3 sequence is 14 residues long. The CDR3 nucleotides read TGTGCCAGCAGCCAAGGGACATTGGATTCACCCCTCCACTTT. Its protein product is CASSQGTLDSPLHF.

This clone was counted between two and nine times. The chain carries TRBV5-4 and TRBJ2-7; D perhaps matches TRBD1 (5 bases). Germline CDR1 is SGHNT and CDR2 is YYREEE (reference sequence). Trimming took off 1 base at V and 0 bases at J, with 8 bases between the two ends. The CDR3 is 14 residues long. The CDR3 nucleotides read TGTGCCAGCAGCTTGTCCGACAGCTCCTACGAGCAGTACTTC. It translates to CASSLSDSSYEQYF.

The chain couples TRBV24-1 to TRBJ2-1; 9 bases map to TRBD1. The CDR3 spans 16 residues. Losses at the gene ends were 5 bases for V and 8 bases for J; bases not matched to a gene: 12. The germline V gene has CDR1 KGHDR and CDR2 SFDVKD. CDR3 region: CATSAPPGQGSDEQFF. For the CDR3, the DNA is TGTGCCACCAGTGCCCCCCCGGGACAGGGCTCCGATGAGCAGTTCTTC.

This clone has at least ten counts. This chain links TRBV25-1 with TRBJ2-3; a weak D match, TRBD1 (5 bases). Per germline, CDR1 MGHDK and CDR2 SYGVNS. This CDR3 contains 16 residues. V was trimmed by 1 base and J by 4 bases, leaving 15 bases between them. For the CDR3, the DNA is TGTGCCAGCAGTGAATCTAGGGGTTTCGATTCAGATACGCAGTATTTT. Translated: CASSESRGFDSDTQYF.

The chain employs TRBV7-9 and TRBJ2-5, with TRBD2 matching 11 bases. Per the germline V gene, CDR1 is SEHNR and CDR2 is FQNEAQ (reference sequence). With V trimmed by 1 base and J by 2 bases, 3 bases remained unmatched. CDR3 length equals 16 residues. The CDR3 DNA reads as TGTGCCAGCAGCTTAGGACTAGCGGGGCCTCAAGAGACCCAGTACTTC. It encodes CASSLGLAGPQETQYF.

The chain recombines TRBV19 with TRBJ2-3; TRBD2 matches at 7 bases. The V and J ends lost 3 bases and 2 bases, in that order; junction bases with no gene match: 5. Per the germline V gene, CDR1 is LNHDA and CDR2 is SQIVND (reference sequence). The CDR3 is 15 residues long. The CDR3 here is CASSIGGGYTDTQYF. The CDR3, as DNA: TGTGCCAGTAGTATTGGCGGGGGATACACAGATACGCAGTATTTT.

The rearrangement joins TRBV29-1 to TRBJ2-3, with TRBD1 identical over 7 bases. Germline CDR1 and CDR2: SQVTM and ANQGSEA. J gave up 2 bases and V 5 bases, and 13 bases lay outside the gene matches. This CDR3 has 16 amino acids. CDR3 protein: CSVSRSAGGNTDTQYF. CDR3 DNA sequence: TGCAGCGTTTCAAGGTCGGCAGGGGGTAACACAGATACGCAGTATTTT.

This clone showed up just once. This rearrangement joins TRBV7-2 to TRBJ1-2, with D possibly TRBD1 on 5 matching bases. The germline gives CDR1 SGHTA, CDR2 FQGNSA. The V gene lost 0 bases and the J gene lost 4 bases, with 12 bases spanning the gap. CDR3 length: 15 amino acids. CDR3 sequence: CASSLAKGLGYGYTF. CDR3 bases: TGTGCCAGCAGCTTAGCGAAGGGGCTCGGCTATGGCTACACCTTC.

This clone was seen just once. The chain is built from TRBV30 and TRBJ2-7; 9 nucleotides align to TRBD2. This CDR3 spans 16 amino acids. V lost 3 bases to trimming and J lost 1 base; unmatched junction nucleotides: 10. CDR1 and CDR2 from the germline V gene are GTSNPN and SVGIG (reference sequence). This CDR3 reads CAWSGLAGLGSYEQYF. The CDR3 bases are TGTGCCTGGAGCGGGCTAGCGGGATTAGGGTCCTACGAGCAGTACTTC.

The chain carries TRBV7-6 and TRBJ2-7, with TRBD1 matching over 12 bases. Per the germline V gene, CDR1 is SGHVS and CDR2 is FNYEAQ. V gave up 1 base and J gave up 6 bases; unmatched junction bases: 4. This CDR3 has 15 amino acids. The CDR3 loop reads CASSLVGTGGGEQYF. In DNA form, the CDR3 reads TGTGCCAGCAGCTTAGTAGGGACAGGGGGCGGCGAGCAGTACTTC.

The chain is built from TRBV19 and TRBJ1-1, with D unresolved. Between the trimmed V and J ends, which lost 1 base and 4 bases, there was a span of 10 bases. CDR1 LNHDA and CDR2 SQIVND come from the germline V gene (reference sequence). The CDR3 has 14 amino acids. CDR3 DNA sequence: TGTGCCAGTAGTATAGGGGTTTGGGCCACTGAAGCTTTCTTT. Its translation is CASSIGVWATEAFF.

The rearrangement joins TRBV7-8 to TRBJ1-5, with a possible D match to TRBD1 (5 bases). The V end lost 1 base, the J end lost 0 bases, and 13 bases lay between the germline ends. CDR3 length: 17 amino acids. The germline V gene has CDR1 SGHVS and CDR2 FQNEAQ. The CDR3: CASSLGRDLTSNQPQHF. The CDR3 DNA is TGTGCCAGCAGCTTAGGCCGGGACCTAACTAGCAATCAGCCCCAGCATTTT.